The clone carrying this T cell receptor (beta chain) was counted once. The antigen remains unidentified. This entry belongs to a study of cytomegalovirus exposure and HLA in healthy donors. Turning to the study itself: Earlier work reported 100 million or so unique TCR beta sequences from approximately 180 million T cells. Study outcomes and limitations: In a later analysis, at a false discovery rate of 0.05, 15,000 to 20,000 TCR beta sequences matched HLA alleles. In a later analysis, TCR beta V- and J-gene trimming was associated with a missense DCLRE1C variant.

Germline V gives CDR1 LNHDA, CDR2 SQIVND (reference sequence). The length of the CDR3 is 14 residues. The junction had 0 bases not matched to a gene; V was cut back by 4 bases and J by 1 base. The study ran its PCR with 60 Vbeta and 13 Jbeta primers. Assay: immunoSEQ multiplex PCR; the TCRdb copy retains only in-frame clones and omits some. Among some 99,000 clones listed, under 80% were seen once. This TCR derives from a man aged 35 to 55 in good health and CMV-seronegative. The sample was PBMCs. The J gene is TRBJ1-5, the V gene TRBV19; 8 bases line up with TRBD1. CDR3 bases: TGTGCCAGTAGTAGGACAGGGAGCAATCAGCCCCAGCATTTT. Amino acid sequence: CASSRTGSNQPQHF.